Shown below are 23 T cell receptor beta chains from a single sample sequenced in a study of blood T cell repertoires in COVID-19. Data came from immunoSEQ multiplex PCR; TCRdb stores just in-frame clones and leaves some out. The repertoire consists of about 250,000 clones, with about 85% occurring once and the leading ten covering 3%. Sequenced input: peripheral blood. The source is a man aged 18 to 29 with active or convalescent COVID-19.

This clone has just a few counts. J is TRBJ2-1 and V is TRBV24-1, with 15 bases fitting TRBD2. CDR3 length: 17 amino acids. Germline values: CDR1 KGHDR, CDR2 SFDVKD. The ends lost 4 bases at V and 7 bases at J; junction bases unmatched: 7. CDR3 nucleotides: TGTGCCACCAGTGAACGGACTAGCGGGAGGGCCGGAAATGAGCAGTTCTTC. Amino acid sequence: CATSERTSGRAGNEQFF.

This clone appeared once. V gene TRBV24-1 combines with J gene TRBJ2-7; 8 positions agree with TRBD2. Trimming at V came to 9 bases and at J to 9 bases, leaving 15 bases not matched to a gene. The CDR3 spans 14 residues. CDR1 and CDR2 (germline): KGHDR, SFDVKD. In DNA form, the CDR3 reads TGTGCCACCCCGGTTGTGGAGGGCGGGGGGTTGCAGTACTTC. Amino acids: CATPVVEGGGLQYF.

The chain links TRBV7-3 to TRBJ2-1, with 11 bases fitting TRBD2. CDR1 is SGHTA and CDR2 is FQGTGA in the germline V gene. V shed 5 bases, J shed 9 bases, and the junction held 9 bases outside the gene matches. The CDR3 is 15 amino acids. The CDR3 sequence is CASSQTSGRVGEQFF. CDR3 nucleotides: TGTGCCAGCAGCCAAACTAGCGGGAGAGTTGGTGAGCAGTTCTTC.

The chain recombines TRBV7-9 with TRBJ2-7; 13 bases agree with TRBD2. In germline, CDR1 is SEHNR, CDR2 FQNEAQ (reference sequence). This CDR3 is built from 16 residues. J gave up 6 bases and V 5 bases, and 10 bases lay outside the gene matches. The CDR3 protein is CASSPGTSGVSVEQYF. In DNA form, the CDR3 reads TGTGCCAGCAGCCCTGGGACTAGCGGGGTGTCTGTCGAGCAGTACTTC.

The chain is built from TRBV3-1 (or the pseudogene TRBV3-2) and TRBJ2-2; D is perhaps TRBD1 (7 bases). Trimming took 3 bases from V and 5 from J, leaving 19 bases between them. The CDR3 is 17 residues long. Germline V gives CDR1 LGHDT, CDR2 YNNKEL (reference sequence). The CDR3 DNA is TGTGCCAGCAGCCACTGGGGGGATAGGGGGCTGACCGGGGAGCTGTTTTTT. Amino acids: CASSHWGDRGLTGELFF.

CDR3 nucleotides: TGCGCCAGCAGCTGGACTAGCGGGATGAGGGATACGCAGTATTTT. As protein: CASSWTSGMRDTQYF. This rearrangement joins TRBV5-1 to TRBJ2-3; the match to TRBD2 covers 12 bases. The V gene's germline CDR1 is SGHRS and CDR2 YFSETQ. The CDR3 is 15 amino acids. J lost 6 bases, V lost 3 bases, and 5 bases had no gene match.

The chain uses TRBV10-2 and TRBJ1-1; D is undetermined. The CDR3 covers 13 residues. CDR1 and CDR2 (germline): WSHSY, SAAADI. The ends were cut back, 9 bases at V and 1 base at J, with 12 bases in the middle. CDR3 bases: TGCGCCAGTACACAGACCGAGAACACTGAAGCTTTCTTT. Translated: CASTQTENTEAFF.

The V and J genes are TRBV10-2 and TRBJ1-2; no clear D gene. Germline V gene sequence: CDR1 WSHSY, CDR2 SAAADI. This CDR3 has 15 residues. The V end lost 4 bases, the J end lost 5 bases, and 17 bases lay between the germline ends. The CDR3 loop reads CASSGDSAGIYGYTF. The CDR3 bases are TGCGCCAGCAGTGGAGATTCCGCGGGGATTTATGGCTACACCTTC.

This clone was detected a few times. This chain links TRBV3-1 (or the pseudogene TRBV3-2) with TRBJ1-1; the D gene is possibly TRBD1 (5 bases). The CDR3 spans 13 residues. Per germline, CDR1 LGHDT and CDR2 YNNKEL (reference sequence). The ends were cut back, 3 bases at V and 9 bases at J, with 14 bases in the middle. CDR3 coding DNA: TGTGCCAGCAGCCAGGATCCACAGGCCAAAGCTTTCTTT. It specifies CASSQDPQAKAFF.

This clone was seen a handful of times. The chain joins TRBV10-3 to TRBJ1-2, with TRBD1 as a possible D gene (6 bases). Deletions cut 4 bases from V and 3 bases from J, with 24 bases between. There are 18 residues in the CDR3. Looked up from germline, CDR1 is ENHRY and CDR2 is SYGVKD. The CDR3 nucleotides read TGTGCCATCAGTGTCTCCCGACTTCAGGGGATGGGGCACTATGGCTACACCTTC. The encoded protein is CAISVSRLQGMGHYGYTF.

The gene calls are TRBV5-4 and TRBJ2-2; D remains ambiguous. This CDR3 is built from 13 residues. Trimming removed 0 bases from V and 7 bases from J, with 7 bases in between. Germline CDR1 and CDR2: SGHNT and YYREEE (reference sequence). CDR3 bases: TGTGCCAGCAGCTTGGATACTATCGGGGAGCTGTTTTTT. Translation: CASSLDTIGELFF.

The chain has TRBV7-3 and TRBJ2-3; 7 bases are shared with TRBD2. The CDR3 runs to 14 residues. CDR1 and CDR2 (germline): SGHTA, FQGTGA. J gave up 6 bases and V 3 bases, and 6 bases lay outside the gene matches. CDR3 nucleotides: TGTGCCAGCAGCTTCGGCGGGAGTGCGGATACGCAGTATTTT. It codes for CASSFGGSADTQYF.

The chain is built from TRBV7-2 and TRBJ2-4; perhaps TRBD2 as D (5 bases). V was clipped by 4 bases and J by 3 bases, with 19 bases between them. The CDR3 is 17 residues long. From germline, CDR1 is SGHTA and CDR2 FQGNSA. CDR3 loop: CASSYTSGSRVKNIQYF. CDR3 nucleotide sequence: TGTGCCAGCAGCTATACCTCGGGGTCAAGAGTCAAAAACATTCAGTACTTC.

This chain uses TRBV11-3 with TRBJ2-7; 8 nucleotides align to TRBD1. CDR3 length: 15 residues. Germline V gene lookup returns CDR1 SGHNT and CDR2 YENEEA. The V gene end was trimmed by 5 bases and the J gene end by 7 bases; junction bases not matched to a gene: 13. This CDR3 reads CASSRGTGPVREQYF. The DNA for the CDR3 is TGTGCCAGCAGCAGGGGGACAGGACCGGTTAGGGAGCAGTACTTC.

A single count supports this clone. Here the CDR3 reads CASSTGQWPSLAKNIQYF. For the CDR3, the DNA is TGTGCCAGCAGCACCGGACAGTGGCCGTCGCTAGCCAAAAACATTCAGTACTTC. J is TRBJ2-4 and V is TRBV21-1; the table's D call of TRBD1 was not tested on the DNA. TRBV21-1 is a documented pseudogene. CDR3 size: 18 residues.

The rearrangement joins TRBV19 to TRBJ1-1; the D gene is possibly TRBD1 (5 bases). The germline V gene has CDR1 LNHDA and CDR2 SQIVND (reference sequence). This CDR3 has 15 amino acids. Trimming stripped 5 bases from V and 4 bases from J, with 17 bases between. CDR3 in amino acids: CASSSGQGKSTEAFF. CDR3 bases: TGTGCCAGTAGTTCCGGGCAGGGTAAGAGCACTGAAGCTTTCTTT.

J is TRBJ2-1 and V is TRBV7-3; 7 bases are a match to TRBD1. The junction had 12 bases not matched to a gene; V was cut back by 2 bases and J by 2 bases. Germline-derived CDR1 and CDR2 are SGHTA and FQGTGA. The CDR3 contains 18 residues. DNA for the CDR3: TGTGCCAGCAGCTTAGCGTCCCCTGACAGGGTCCCCTACAATGAGCAGTTCTTC. It is translated as CASSLASPDRVPYNEQFF.

The chain employs TRBV6-5 and TRBJ2-5; possibly TRBD1 for D (6 bases). Trimming took 4 bases from V and 0 from J, leaving 6 bases between them. The CDR3 is made up of 13 amino acids. CDR1 and CDR2 (germline): MNHEY, SVGAGI. CDR3 DNA sequence: TGTGCCAGCAGTTGGACAGACCAAGAGACCCAGTACTTC. Protein: CASSWTDQETQYF.

The chain recombines TRBV4-3 with TRBJ1-2, with unresolved D. Trimming took off 1 base at V and 5 bases at J, with 14 bases between the two ends. The germline V gene has CDR1 LGHNA and CDR2 YSLEER. The CDR3 consists of 15 residues. CDR3 protein: CASSQGVGQSYGYTF. The CDR3, as DNA: TGCGCCAGCAGCCAAGGAGTGGGCCAAAGTTATGGCTACACCTTC.

The V and J genes are TRBV6-5 and TRBJ1-1; TRBD1 matches 7 bases. V gave up 4 bases and J gave up 8 bases; unmatched junction bases: 10. The CDR3 contains 14 residues. CDR1 MNHEY and CDR2 SVGAGI come from the germline V gene. This CDR3 is CASSFSAPGQEAFF. As DNA, the CDR3 is TGTGCCAGCAGTTTCTCAGCCCCGGGACAGGAAGCTTTCTTT.

This chain joins TRBV27 and TRBJ2-5; D not resolved. The CDR3 is made up of 14 amino acids. Germline CDR1 MNHEY, CDR2 SMNVEV (reference sequence). Trimming shortened V by 6 bases and J by 5 bases, and 16 bases separated the two germline ends. In nucleotides, the CDR3 is TGTGCCAGCAGCCCCTACCGTTCGAGGGAGACCCAGTACTTC. This encodes CASSPYRSRETQYF.

The chain has TRBV27 and TRBJ1-4; D is possibly TRBD1 (5 bases). Germline V gene data show CDR1 as MNHEY and CDR2 as SMNVEV (reference sequence). This CDR3 region has 14 residues. Trimming removed 4 bases at V and 8 bases at J, with 14 bases between. CDR3 DNA: TGTGCCAGCAGTTCTCAAGGGGATTACGAAAAACTGTTTTTT. Residues: CASSSQGDYEKLFF.

The V gene is TRBV21-1, the J gene TRBJ2-5; no DNA check was done on the table's D call, TRBD1. TRBV21-1 is recorded as a pseudogene. The CDR3 contains 14 residues. The CDR3 reads CASSLRDRRETQYF. CDR3 coding DNA: TGTGCCAGCAGCCTCCGGGACAGGCGGGAGACCCAGTACTTC.